What follows describes a single T cell receptor beta chain. This clone was picked up one time. Its antigen is currently not known. No base quality values were provided; no much bigger clone lies one nucleotide off. This sample was taken from a study of OX40 agonist ivuxolimab in advanced cancers. A note on the overall study: Ivuxolimab, which targeted the costimulatory receptor OX40 (CD134), was an agonistic, fully human IgG2 monoclonal antibody. Patients were allowed to have had prior anti-PD-1, anti-PD-L1 or anti-CTLA-4 therapy, and approximately 40% of the dose-escalation patients had previously received checkpoint inhibitors. Peripheral TCRbeta sequencing aimed to test whether ivuxolimab altered TCR sequence diversity and caused clonal T-cell expansion. Of the roughly 52 patients in dose escalation, some 19 had hepatocellular carcinoma, roughly 15 had melanoma, 9 had renal cell carcinoma and 9 had head and neck cancer. The paper describes the monotherapy dose-escalation part (N of about 55 patients) of the phase I trial of ivuxolimab. Intravenous ivuxolimab was administered to patients every 2 weeks at six dose levels: 0.01, 0.1, 0.3, 1.5, 3 and 10 mg/kg. Partial responses occurred in three dose-escalation patients: two with cutaneous melanoma and one with hepatocellular carcinoma. The dose-escalation cohort was almost 85% male with a mean age of around 64 years, ranging from 23 to 79. What the study reported, not specific to this receptor: After ivuxolimab, expanded clones were on average more numerous among CD8+ T cells than among CD4+ T cells. At doses of 0.1 to 3.0 mg/kg, clonal expansion of both CD4+ and CD8+ T cells in blood was seen between baseline and week 6. Partial responders in the 0.1-3.0 mg/kg groups had among the lowest normalized peripheral clonal expansion, especially among CD8+ T cells. The antigen specificity of the clonally expanded peripheral T cells was not determined. Low levels of normalized T-cell clonal expansion were also seen in some patients who did not respond.

Patients with autoimmune disease history or receiving systemic immunosuppression were excluded from the trial. In every dose cohort, peripheral blood was drawn for TCR sequencing at baseline, cycle 4 day 1, and cycle 7 day 1. Samples were obtained from an open-label, multicenter, first-in-human phase I dose-escalation trial of ivuxolimab. The trial enrolled adults with locally advanced or metastatic head and neck squamous cell, hepatocellular, melanoma or renal cell carcinoma. Before TCR sequencing, CD4+ and CD8+ T cells were separately sorted from peripheral blood. Between the V and J ends, shortened by 6 bases and 0 bases respectively, the junction contains 12 bases. Looking up the germline V gene (reference sequence) yields CDR1 MNHNY and CDR2 SVGAGI. The CDR3 covers 15 residues, taking in both the cysteine and the phenylalanine. Only CDR3 DNA remains: 45 bases, in frame from the first base. For sequencing of the TCRbeta CDR3 region, genomic DNA was extracted from the sorted cells. TCRbeta CDR3 regions were sequenced using the immunoSEQ Assay. TCRdb carries this immuneACCESS record with in-frame sequences only. Its versions omit some clonotypes, under half of them owing to an unresolved V gene in the studies checked, with the rest unexplained. Here the sample has 20,000 to 25,000 clones; around 79% occur a single time. Around 15% of the sample goes to the ten largest clones.

The clonotype was recovered from an adult with an advanced solid tumor such as melanoma, head and neck, liver or kidney cancer. The V gene is TRBV6-6 and the J gene is TRBJ1-5; the best D guess is TRBD1, with 5 bases matching. This specimen was CD4+ or CD8+ T cells sorted from blood, taken in a trial of the OX40 agonist ivuxolimab. The DNA is TGTGCCAGCAGCCCCCGACAGAATAGCAATCAGCCCCAGCATTTT. It is translated as CASSPRQNSNQPQHF.